Listed here are 3 T cell receptor beta chains from one sample, sequenced in a study of shared clonotypes between healthy human individuals. Libraries were prepared by immunoSEQ multiplex PCR; TCRdb keeps only in-frame clonotypes and omits some of them. Of 2 million or so clones detected, 90% to 95% appear once; the ten largest clones hold more than 0.1%. Specimen: naive CD4+ T cells sorted from blood. Subset here: CD45RA+ positively selected. These receptors came from a man between 18 and 35 years old in good health.

The sample holds one count of this clone. The chain recombines TRBV29-1 with TRBJ2-7, with 8 bases fitting TRBD1. Per germline, CDR1 SQVTM and CDR2 ANQGSEA. The CDR3 contains 13 residues. Trimming took 3 bases from V and 3 from J; bases not matched to a gene: 4. CDR3 coding DNA: TGCAGCGTTGATCAGGGGGCCGGCTACGAGCAGTACTTC. Translated: CSVDQGAGYEQYF.

The chain is built from TRBV18 and TRBJ2-7; 8 bases fit TRBD2. V lost 8 bases to trimming and J lost 4 bases; unmatched junction nucleotides: 10. Germline V gene lookup returns CDR1 KGHSH and CDR2 LQKENI. The CDR3 is 14 residues long. CDR3 protein: CASSSAGGSYEQYF. In DNA, the CDR3 is TGTGCCAGCAGCTCTGCGGGGGGATCGTACGAGCAGTACTTC.

V usage is TRBV10-3 and J usage is TRBJ2-1; no clear D gene. There are 11 residues in the CDR3. Deletions cut 6 bases from V and 5 bases from J, with 5 bases between. Germline V CDR1 and CDR2: ENHRY, SYGVKD. In nucleotides, the CDR3 is TGTGCCATCAGGTTGAACAATGAGCAGTTCTTC. Encoded protein: CAIRLNNEQFF.